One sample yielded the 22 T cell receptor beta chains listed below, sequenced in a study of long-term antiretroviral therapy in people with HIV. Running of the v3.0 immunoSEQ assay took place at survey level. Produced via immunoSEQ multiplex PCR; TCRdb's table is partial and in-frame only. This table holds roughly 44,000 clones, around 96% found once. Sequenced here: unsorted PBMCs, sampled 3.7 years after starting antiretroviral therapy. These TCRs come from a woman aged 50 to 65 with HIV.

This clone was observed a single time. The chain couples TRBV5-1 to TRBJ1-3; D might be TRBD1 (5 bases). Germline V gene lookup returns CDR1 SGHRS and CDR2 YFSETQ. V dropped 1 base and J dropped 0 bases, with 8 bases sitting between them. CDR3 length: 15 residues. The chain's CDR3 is CASSLTGLSGNTIYF. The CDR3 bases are TGCGCCAGCAGCTTGACAGGCCTCTCTGGAAACACCATATATTTT.

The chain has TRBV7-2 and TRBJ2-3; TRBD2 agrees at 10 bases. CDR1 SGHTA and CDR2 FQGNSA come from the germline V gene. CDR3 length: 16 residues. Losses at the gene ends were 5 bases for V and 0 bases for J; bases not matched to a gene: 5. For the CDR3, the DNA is TGTGCCAGCAGCCTGGGACTAGCGAGTAGCACAGATACGCAGTATTTT. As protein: CASSLGLASSTDTQYF.

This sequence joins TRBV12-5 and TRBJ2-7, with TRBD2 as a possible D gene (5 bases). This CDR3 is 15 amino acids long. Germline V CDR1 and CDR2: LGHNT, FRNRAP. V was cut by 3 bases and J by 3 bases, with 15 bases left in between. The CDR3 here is CASGFVEGPDYEQYF. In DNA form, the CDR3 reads TGTGCTAGTGGTTTCGTTGAGGGTCCCGACTACGAGCAGTACTTC.

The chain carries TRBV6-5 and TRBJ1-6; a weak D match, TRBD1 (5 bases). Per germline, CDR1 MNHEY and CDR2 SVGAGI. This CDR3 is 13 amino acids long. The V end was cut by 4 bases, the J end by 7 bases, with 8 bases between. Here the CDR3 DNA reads TGTGCCAGCAGTTGGGGGTACAATTCACCCCTCCACTTT. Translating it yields CASSWGYNSPLHF.

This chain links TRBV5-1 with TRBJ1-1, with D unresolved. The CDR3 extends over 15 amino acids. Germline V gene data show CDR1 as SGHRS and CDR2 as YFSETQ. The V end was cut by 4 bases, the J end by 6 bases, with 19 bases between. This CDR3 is CASSPPGEKTSEAFF. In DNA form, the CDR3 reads TGCGCCAGCAGCCCGCCTGGGGAGAAAACCTCTGAAGCTTTCTTT.

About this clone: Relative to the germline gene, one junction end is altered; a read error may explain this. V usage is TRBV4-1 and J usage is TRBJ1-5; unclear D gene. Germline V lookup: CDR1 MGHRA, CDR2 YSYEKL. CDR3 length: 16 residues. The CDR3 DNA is TGCGCCAGCAGCAAAGAACAGATGAAGAGGGATCAGCCCCAGCATTTT. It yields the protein CASSKEQMKRDQPQHF.

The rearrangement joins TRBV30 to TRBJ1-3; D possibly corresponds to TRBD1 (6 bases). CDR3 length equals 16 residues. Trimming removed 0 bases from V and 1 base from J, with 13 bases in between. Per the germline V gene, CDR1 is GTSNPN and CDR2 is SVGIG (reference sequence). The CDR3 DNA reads TGTGCCTGGAGTGTACCGGGGACACATTCTGGAAACACCATATATTTT. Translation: CAWSVPGTHSGNTIYF.

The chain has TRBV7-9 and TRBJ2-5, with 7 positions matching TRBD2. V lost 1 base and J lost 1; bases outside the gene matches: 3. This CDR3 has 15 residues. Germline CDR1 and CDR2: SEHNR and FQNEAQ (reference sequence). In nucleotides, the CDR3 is TGTGCCAGCAGCTTAGAAGCGGGAACCCAAGAGACCCAGTACTTC. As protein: CASSLEAGTQETQYF.

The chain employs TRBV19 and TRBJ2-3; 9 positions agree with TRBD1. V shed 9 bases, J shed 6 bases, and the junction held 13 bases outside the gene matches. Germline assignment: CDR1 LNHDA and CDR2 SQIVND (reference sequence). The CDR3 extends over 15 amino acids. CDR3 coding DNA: TGTGCCAGCGGTCCCGGGACAGGGTTCGGGGATACGCAGTATTTT. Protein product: CASGPGTGFGDTQYF.

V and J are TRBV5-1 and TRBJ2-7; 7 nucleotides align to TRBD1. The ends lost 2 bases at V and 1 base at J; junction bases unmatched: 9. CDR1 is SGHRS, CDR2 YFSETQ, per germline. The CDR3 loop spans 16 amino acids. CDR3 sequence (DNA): TGCGCCAGCAGCTTAGACCCCGGGACAGTGTCCTACGAGCAGTACTTC. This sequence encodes CASSLDPGTVSYEQYF.

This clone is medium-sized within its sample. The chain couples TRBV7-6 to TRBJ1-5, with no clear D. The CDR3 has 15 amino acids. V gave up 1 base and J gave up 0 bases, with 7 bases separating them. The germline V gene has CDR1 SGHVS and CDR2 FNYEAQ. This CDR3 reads CASSLGPFSNQPQHF. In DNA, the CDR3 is TGTGCCAGCAGCTTAGGCCCGTTTAGCAATCAGCCCCAGCATTTT.

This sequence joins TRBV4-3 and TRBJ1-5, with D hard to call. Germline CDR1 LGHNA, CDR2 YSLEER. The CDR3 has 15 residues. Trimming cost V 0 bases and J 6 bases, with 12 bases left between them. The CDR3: CASSQDRGMGQPQHF. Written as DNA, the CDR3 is TGCGCCAGCAGCCAAGATAGAGGGATGGGTCAGCCCCAGCATTTT.

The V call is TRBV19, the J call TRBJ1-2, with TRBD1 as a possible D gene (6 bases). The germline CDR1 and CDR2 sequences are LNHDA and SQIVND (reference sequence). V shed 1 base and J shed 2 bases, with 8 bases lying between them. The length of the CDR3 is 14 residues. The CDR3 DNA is TGTGCCAGTAGTATAGTTCAGGGGAACTATGGCTACACCTTC. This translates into CASSIVQGNYGYTF.

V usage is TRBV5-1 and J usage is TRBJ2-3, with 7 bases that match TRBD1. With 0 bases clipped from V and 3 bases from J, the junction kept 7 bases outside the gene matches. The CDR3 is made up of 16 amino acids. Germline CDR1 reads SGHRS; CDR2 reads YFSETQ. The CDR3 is CASSLGTGQGTDTQYF. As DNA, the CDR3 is TGCGCCAGCAGCTTGGGGACAGGCCAGGGGACAGATACGCAGTATTTT.

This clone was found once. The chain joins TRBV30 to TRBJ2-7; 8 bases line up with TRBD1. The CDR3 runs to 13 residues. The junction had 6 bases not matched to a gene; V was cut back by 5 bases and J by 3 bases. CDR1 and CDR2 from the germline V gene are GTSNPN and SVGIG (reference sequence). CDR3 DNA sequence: TGTGCCTGGGCATGGACAGGGAACTACGAGCAGTACTTC. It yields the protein CAWAWTGNYEQYF. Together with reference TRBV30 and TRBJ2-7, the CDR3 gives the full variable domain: SQTIHQWPATLVQPVGSPLSLECTVEGTSNPNLYWYRQAAGRGLQLLFYSVGIGQISSEVPQNLSASRPQDRQFILSSKKLLLSDSGFYLCAWAWTGNYEQYFGPGTRLTVT.

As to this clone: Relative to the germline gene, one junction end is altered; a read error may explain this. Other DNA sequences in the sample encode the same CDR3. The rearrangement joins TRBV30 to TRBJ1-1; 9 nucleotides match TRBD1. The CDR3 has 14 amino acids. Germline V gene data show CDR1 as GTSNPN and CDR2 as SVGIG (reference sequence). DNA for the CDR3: TGTGCCTGGAGTCGTACAGGGGGCGGCACTGAAGCCTTCTTT. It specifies CAWSRTGGGTEAFF.

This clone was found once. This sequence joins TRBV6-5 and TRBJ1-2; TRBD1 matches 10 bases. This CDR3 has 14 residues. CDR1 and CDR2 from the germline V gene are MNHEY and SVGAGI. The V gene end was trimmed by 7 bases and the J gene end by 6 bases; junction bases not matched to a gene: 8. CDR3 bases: TGTGCCAGCACTCCCGGGGGACAGGGGAATGGCTACACCTTC. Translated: CASTPGGQGNGYTF.

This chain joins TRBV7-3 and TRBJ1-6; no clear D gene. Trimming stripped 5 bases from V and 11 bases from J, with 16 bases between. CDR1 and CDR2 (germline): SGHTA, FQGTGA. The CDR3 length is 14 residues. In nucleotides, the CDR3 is TGTGCCAGCAGCCGCTCGATATCCCGCCCACCCCTCCACTTT. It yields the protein CASSRSISRPPLHF.

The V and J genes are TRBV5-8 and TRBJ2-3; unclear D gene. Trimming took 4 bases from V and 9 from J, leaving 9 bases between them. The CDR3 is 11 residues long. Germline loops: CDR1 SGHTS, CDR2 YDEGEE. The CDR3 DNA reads TGTGCCAGCAGCCCGGTTGGGACGCAGTATTTT. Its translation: CASSPVGTQYF.

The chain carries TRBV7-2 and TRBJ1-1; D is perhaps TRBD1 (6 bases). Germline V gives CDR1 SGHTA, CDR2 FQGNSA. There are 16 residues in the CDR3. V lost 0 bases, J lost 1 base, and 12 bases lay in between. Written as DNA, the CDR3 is TGTGCCAGCAGCTTAGCAGGGGGGCTCCCGAACACTGAAGCTTTCTTT. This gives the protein CASSLAGGLPNTEAFF.

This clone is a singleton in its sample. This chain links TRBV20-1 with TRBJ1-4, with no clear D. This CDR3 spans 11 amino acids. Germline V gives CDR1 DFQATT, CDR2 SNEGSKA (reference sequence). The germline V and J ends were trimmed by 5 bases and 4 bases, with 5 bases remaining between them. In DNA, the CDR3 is TGCAGTGCTGTACATAATGAAAAACTGTTTTTT. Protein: CSAVHNEKLFF.

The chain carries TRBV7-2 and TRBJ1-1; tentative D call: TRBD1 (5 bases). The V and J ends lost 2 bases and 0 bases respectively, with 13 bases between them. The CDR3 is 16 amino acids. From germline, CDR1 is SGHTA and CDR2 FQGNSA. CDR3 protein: CASSLYFRDLNTEAFF. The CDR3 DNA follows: TGTGCCAGCAGCTTATATTTCCGGGACCTGAACACTGAAGCTTTCTTT. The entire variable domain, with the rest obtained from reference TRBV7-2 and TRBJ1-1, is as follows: GAGVSQSPSNKVTEKGKDVELRCDPISGHTALYWYRQSLGQGLEFLIYFQGNSAPDKSGLPSDRFSAERTGGSVSTLTIQRTQQEDSAVYLCASSLYFRDLNTEAFFGQGTRLTVV.